Each of the 2 T cell receptor beta chains below was sequenced from the same sample in a study of yellow fever vaccine responses in identical twins. TCRdb called the RT-PCR reads again in MiXCR, with one record for every CDR3 protein. The sample has about 13,000 distinct CDR3 sequences, roughly 86% seen once; the top ten hold around 1.7%. The specimen comprised T cells from blood (PBMCs), unsorted or a sorted subset (not recorded which), sampled before or after yellow fever vaccination (not recorded which). The receptor source for this set is a woman under 30 who received the yellow fever vaccine.

The chain carries TRBV6-1 and TRBJ2-7, with 7 bases aligning to TRBD1. Germline loops: CDR1 MNHNS, CDR2 SASEGT. The CDR3 has 13 residues. J gave up 9 bases and V 5 bases, and 10 bases lay outside the gene matches. The CDR3 sequence is CASSTSYSGGQYF. CDR3 coding DNA: TGTGCCAGCAGTACTTCCTACTCAGGGGGGCAGTACTTC.

This clonotype was recorded a few times. The rearrangement joins TRBV13 to TRBJ2-7; 7 bases agree with TRBD2. J was trimmed by 6 bases and V by 5 bases; bases with no gene match: 4. Germline lookup yields CDR1 PRHDT and CDR2 FYEKMQ (reference sequence). This CDR3 is built from 12 residues. CDR3: CASSPPGGEQYF. The CDR3 nucleotides read TGTGCCAGCAGCCCACCGGGGGGCGAGCAGTACTTC.